The 9 T cell receptor beta chains presented below share a single source sample, sequenced in a study of CD8+ T cells in alopecia areata. RNA, once extracted, was reverse transcribed into cDNA for use as the sequencing template. Clones were sequenced by immunoSEQ multiplex PCR, and TCRdb holds only the in-frame ones, with some missing. Here the sample spans a few hundred thousand clones, 60% being singletons. Treatment given: oral pan-JAK inhibitor, 5-10 mg twice daily. The sample was CD4+ T cells sorted from blood, taken around week 54, from a patient treated with tofacitinib. Source of these receptors: a human donor with alopecia areata.

V and J are TRBV30 and TRBJ1-6; D perhaps matches TRBD1 (5 bases). The CDR3 totals 14 residues. Germline CDR1 reads GTSNPN; CDR2 reads SVGIG (reference sequence). Trimming removed 2 bases at V and 9 bases at J, with 14 bases between. The CDR3 region has the DNA TGTGCCTGGAGTTGGCAGGCGAGGGGTTCACCCCTCCACTTT. It translates to CAWSWQARGSPLHF.

This clone was seen more than once but under ten times. Distinct nucleotide sequences in the sample also encode this CDR3. The chain links TRBV5-1 to TRBJ1-6; 10 positions agree with TRBD1. V was clipped by 4 bases and J by 7 bases; unmatched bases: 2. The CDR3 runs 14 residues. Germline V gene data show CDR1 as SGHRS and CDR2 as YFSETQ. CDR3: CASSLGQGNSPLHF. As DNA, the CDR3 is TGCGCCAGCAGCCTGGGACAGGGGAATTCACCCCTCCACTTT.

The rearrangement uses TRBV29-1 and TRBJ1-1; 8 bases map to TRBD1. Per the germline V gene, CDR1 is SQVTM and CDR2 is ANQGSEA. CDR3 length: 13 residues. The ends lost 1 base at V and 10 bases at J; junction bases unmatched: 8. In DNA, the CDR3 is TGCAGCGTTGAAGGATCGGACAGGGTTTCAGCTTTCTTT. Encoded protein: CSVEGSDRVSAFF. The full variable domain, rest sourced from reference TRBV29-1 and TRBJ1-1, is SAVISQKPSRDICQRGTSLTIQCQVDSQVTMMFWYRQQPGQSLTLIATANQGSEATYESGFVIDKFPISRPNLTFSTLTVSNMSPEDSSIYLCSVEGSDRVSAFFGQGTRLTVV.

This chain uses TRBV4-2 with TRBJ2-3, with 10 bases aligning to TRBD2. Germline trimming cut 1 base from V and 6 bases from J; bases unmatched to any gene: 19. The CDR3 contains 20 residues. Per germline, CDR1 LGHNA and CDR2 YNFKEQ. The CDR3 region has the DNA TGTGCCAGCAGCCAAGTTAGATCTAGCGGGGGCCTAACTCCCTCGGATACGCAGTATTTT. Translating gives CASSQVRSSGGLTPSDTQYF.

This clone was observed once. J is TRBJ1-2 and V is TRBV5-6; the match to TRBD1 covers 7 bases. V dropped 4 bases and J dropped 8; count of bases not matched to a gene: 8. The germline CDR1 and CDR2 sequences are SGHDT and YYEEEE. The CDR3 loop spans 13 amino acids. CDR3 DNA: TGTGCCAGCAGCCGACAGGGCAGGAACGGCTACACCTTC. Protein sequence: CASSRQGRNGYTF.

The rearrangement links TRBV7-3 to TRBJ2-7; no reliable D call. V lost 1 base to trimming and J lost 6 bases, with 10 bases between them. CDR1 is SGHTA and CDR2 is FQGTGA in the germline V gene. The CDR3 is 13 residues long. The CDR3 here is CASSLIAGGEQYF. CDR3 coding DNA: TGTGCCAGCAGCTTAATAGCCGGCGGCGAGCAGTACTTC.

The rearrangement uses TRBV2 and TRBJ1-1; D uncertain. CDR1 is SNHLY and CDR2 is FYNNEI in the germline V gene. V gave up 5 bases and J gave up 5 bases, with 12 bases separating them. The CDR3 consists of 13 residues. CDR3 region: CASSKEDGTEAFF. The CDR3 DNA reads TGTGCCAGCAGTAAGGAAGACGGGACTGAAGCTTTCTTT. The whole variable domain, remainder taken from reference TRBV2 and TRBJ1-1, is EPEVTQTPSHQVTQMGQEVILRCVPISNHLYFYWYRQILGQKVEFLVSFYNNEISEKSEIFDDQFSVERPDGSNFTLKIRSTKLEDSAMYFCASSKEDGTEAFFGQGTRLTVV.

This clone was recorded only once. J is TRBJ1-2 and V is TRBV7-9; D ambiguous. This CDR3 has 17 residues. The V end lost 7 bases, the J end lost 0 bases, and 21 bases lay between the germline ends. Germline CDR1 SEHNR, CDR2 FQNEAQ (reference sequence). The CDR3 protein is CASTRGTVTVSNYGYTF. The CDR3 coding sequence is TGTGCCAGCACCCGAGGAACAGTTACCGTTTCTAACTATGGCTACACCTTC.

The gene calls are TRBV2 and TRBJ1-2; TRBD1 matches 8 bases. V was pared by 3 bases and J by 3 bases, with 6 bases of the junction left unmatched. From germline, CDR1 is SNHLY and CDR2 FYNNEI. The CDR3 contains 15 residues. This CDR3 is CASSEPGTGDYGYTF. CDR3 bases: TGTGCCAGCAGTGAGCCCGGGACAGGCGACTATGGCTACACCTTC.